The entry below gives a single T cell receptor (beta chain) sequence along with its context. Its antigen is unknown. In TCRdb, the 5' RACE reads were re-called with MiXCR into one record per CDR3 protein. Here the sample spans some 900,000 distinct CDR3 sequences, more than 9% being singletons. The source of the sample is a study of identical twins. Germline values: CDR1 KGHDR, CDR2 SFDVKD. V trimming: 9 bases; J trimming: 7 bases; junction bases outside the gene matches: 13. This CDR3 is 14 amino acids long. The study, taken as a whole, reports: Modelling underestimated the level of out-of-frame TCR alpha sharing observed in monozygotic twins. A lower insertion count was a feature of abundant cord blood beta clonotypes, with no such feature in memory repertoires. The study reached conclusions through statistical analysis that was cross-sectional, not following the same donors.

The same sample was also studied in work on yellow fever vaccine responses in identical twins.

Specimen: PBMCs. This TCR was recovered from a woman under 30 in good health. This sequence joins TRBV24-1 and TRBJ2-5, with 7 bases identical to TRBD2. CDR3 sequence (DNA): TGTGCCACCGGGGCGGGAGCGGAGTTAGGGACCCAGTACTTC. Protein sequence: CATGAGAELGTQYF.